This T cell receptor (beta chain) was sequenced for a study of PD-1 blockade in classical Hodgkin lymphoma (dated by TCRdb to the early 2020s). Some background on the complete study: Nivolumab dosing was 3 mg/kg intravenously every 2 weeks, continuing until either disease progression or unacceptable toxicity. The study used CyTOF and TCR beta sequencing to define a peripheral blood immune signature of response to PD-1 blockade in classical Hodgkin lymphoma.

The time point label corresponds to: cycle 1 day 1 (C1D1), immediately before nivolumab initiation. Every trial patient had relapsed following autologous stem cell transplantation, and prior brentuximab vedotin exposure was what differed among cohorts A, B and C. A total of more than 55 patients with relapsed/refractory classical Hodgkin lymphoma made up the trial cohort, and each patient's best overall response was complete response, partial response or progressive disease. In the multi-cohort phase II CheckMate 205 trial, trial patients received single-agent nivolumab. Best overall response was determined by an independent review committee according to the 2007 International Working Group response criteria. Trial PBMCs were collected immediately before nivolumab initiation (C1D1) and during therapy at cycle 2 day 1 and cycle 4 day 1. Peripheral blood was collected in 8 mL Vacutainer Cell Preparation Tubes, from which PBMCs were isolated by centrifugation and then cryopreserved.

Concerning this clone: The clone's antigen remains unknown. Per-base qualities were not stored, and no clone one base away is much larger.

Genomic DNA was extracted with the Qiagen DNeasy kit from unsorted PBMCs and from negatively selected CD4+ and CD8+ fractions. TCR beta CDR3 regions were amplified by immunoSEQ multiplex PCR using primers annealing to V and J segments. Amplification bias was minimized using a synthetic immune receptor repertoire, and residual bias was removed computationally after sequencing. The original methods were these. Custom Python scripts were used to quantify repertoire diversity as the Shannon entropy index. Unsorted, CD4+ and CD8+ repertoires were examined separately, except in combined analyses, for which CD4+ and CD8+ sequences were merged in silico. Clonal expansion was defined as a frequency increase of at least 2-fold after treatment compared with C1D1, and clones undetected at baseline were assigned a pseudocount of 0.5. Clones with 0 or 1 copy at C1D1 were defined as singleton clones, while clones with 2 or more copies were defined as non-singleton clones. Clones expanded in unsorted samples were labelled as CD4+, CD8+ or unknown by matching protein sequences in sorted samples from the same patient. Wilcoxon tests were applied to paired samples to test diversity changes from C1D1 to C4D1. TCRdb holds this immuneACCESS table with in-frame rearrangements only. Some clones are missing; in checked studies, unresolved V genes explain under half, and the rest has no known cause. The D gene and trimming were derived from the DNA, and the V and J assignments and clone size from that table. The sample includes about 6,500 clones, with approximately 75% observed a single time. The top ten constitute approximately 40% of the sample.

Beyond this particular receptor, the publication reports: Among trial patients, those achieving complete response had baseline diversity similar to that of newly diagnosed patients, while diversity was significantly lower in partial responders and progressors. The study covered only a single clinical trial cohort, and the causes of the repertoire differences, possibly disease activity or prior therapy, were still not defined. Baseline TCR diversity was reported to be lower in newly diagnosed patients than in healthy donors, and even lower in relapsed/refractory patients. Lower diversity was observed in patients in whom nivolumab was started less than 1 year after ASCT, and these patients were excluded from later analyses so that confounding by immune reconstitution would be avoided. By C4D1, a significant rise was seen in CD4+ TCR diversity but not in CD8+ TCR diversity (p=0.0027 vs p=0.16), and the rise was most apparent among complete responders (p=0.02).

At the junction V is shortened by 4 bases and J by 6 bases; bases outside the gene matches: 7. From the cysteine up to the phenylalanine, the CDR3 has a length of 15 residues. Just the 45-base CDR3 DNA is kept, in frame starting at base 1. CDR1 and CDR2 were assigned from the germline V gene as KGHSY and FQNENV. This sample comprised peripheral blood mononuclear cells (PBMCs), obtained at baseline. The chain employs TRBV16 and TRBJ2-1, with TRBD1 matching 9 junction bases. This TCR derives from a human donor with classical Hodgkin lymphoma. The CDR3 loop reads CASSPGQGLGNEQFF. DNA sequence: TGTGCCAGCAGCCCGGGACAGGGCCTGGGCAATGAGCAGTTCTTC.